The clone carrying this T cell receptor (beta chain) was counted many times. What it recognizes is unknown. This sample is drawn from a study of early T cells in non-severe SARS-CoV-2 infection. Study-wide results and limits: VDJdb-based annotation leaned toward anti-spike CD8 responses and missed private and CD4 specificities.

Per germline, CDR1 SQVTM and CDR2 ANQGSEA. The CDR3 has 12 amino acids. V was cut by 4 bases and J by 1 base, with 6 bases left in between. In TCRdb, the 5' RACE reads were re-called with MiXCR into one record per CDR3 protein. The sample records over 20,000 distinct CDR3 sequences, approximately 5% being singletons. The source is an adult who was a healthcare worker with PCR-confirmed SARS-CoV-2 infection or an uninfected control (not recorded which). This chain connects TRBV29-1 to TRBJ2-3; no firm D call. The source material was whole blood. This CDR3 is CSVVGGTDTQYF. The CDR3 region has the DNA TGCAGCGTTGTTGGCGGCACAGATACGCAGTATTTT.